A single sample gave rise to the 16 T cell receptor beta chains below, sequenced in a study of T-cell reconstitution after alpha-beta-depleted transplantation in children. Unique molecular identifiers featured in how the TCRbeta library was prepared. TCRdb reanalysed the PCR reads using MiXCR and keeps one entry per CDR3 protein. Of about 360,000 distinct CDR3 sequences listed, 10% to 15% are singletons. Source: PBMCs, taken from the stem cell graft. These receptors were collected from a human donor who donated a stem cell graft to a child with Fanconi anemia.

This clonotype has a handful of counts. The chain uses TRBV5-1 and TRBJ1-2; 8 bases align to TRBD1. CDR3 length equals 16 residues. Germline values: CDR1 SGHRS, CDR2 YFSETQ. The V segment lost 0 bases and the J segment 7 bases; nucleotides outside the gene matches: 11. The CDR3 nucleotides read TGCGCCAGCAGCTTGGCCGGACAGGGAAGGAGGTCTGGCTACACCTTC. Amino acids: CASSLAGQGRRSGYTF. Full variable domain (outside the CDR3, taken from reference TRBV5-1 and TRBJ1-2): KAGVTQTPRYLIKTRGQQVTLSCSPISGHRSVSWYQQTPGQGLQFLFEYFSETQRNKGNFPGRFSGRQFSNSRSEMNVSTLELGDSALYLCASSLAGQGRRSGYTFGSGTRLTVV.

The chain links TRBV3-1 to TRBJ2-1; 8 positions agree with TRBD1. Trimming removed 4 bases from V and 7 bases from J; junction bases left unmatched: 9. CDR3 length equals 15 residues. Germline CDR1 LGHDT, CDR2 YNNKEL (reference sequence). The CDR3 DNA reads TGTGCCAGCAGCCCCAGAGGGCAGGGGGCTAATGAGCAGTTCTTC. It is translated as CASSPRGQGANEQFF.

The V gene is TRBV20-1, the J gene TRBJ1-5; D may be TRBD1 (5 bases). Germline V CDR1 and CDR2: DFQATT, SNEGSKA (reference sequence). The V gene lost 6 bases and the J gene lost 7 bases, with 16 bases spanning the gap. This CDR3 is 13 amino acids long. DNA of the CDR3: TGCAGTGCCGGGGGGAGCCGGGACCAGCCCCAGCATTTT. As protein: CSAGGSRDQPQHF.

This clonotype showed up just a few times. The chain recombines TRBV7-3 with TRBJ1-1; D gene unclear. The CDR3 contains 12 residues. With 3 bases removed from V and 2 bases from J, the gap between germline ends came to 4 bases. Looked up from germline, CDR1 is SGHTA and CDR2 is FQGTGA. The CDR3 loop is CASSFDNTEAFF. DNA for the CDR3: TGTGCCAGCAGCTTCGACAACACTGAAGCTTTCTTT.

This clonotype was observed a handful of times. The chain carries TRBV20-1 and TRBJ1-1; D possibly corresponds to TRBD1 (5 bases). This CDR3 comprises 13 residues. Trimming took off 3 bases at V and 4 bases at J, with 12 bases between the two ends. Germline V gene data show CDR1 as DFQATT and CDR2 as SNEGSKA (reference sequence). In DNA, the CDR3 is TGCAGTGCTAGTGGGGGTATAGGCACTGAAGCTTTCTTT. Its protein is CSASGGIGTEAFF.

This clonotype was seen a handful of times. This chain links TRBV28 with TRBJ1-1; the D gene is possibly TRBD1 (6 bases). With 2 bases removed from V and 1 base from J, the gap between germline ends came to 8 bases. Germline assignment: CDR1 MDHEN and CDR2 SYDVKM. This CDR3 region has 14 residues. The CDR3 here is CASSLGTKNTEAFF. The CDR3 DNA reads as TGTGCCAGCAGTTTAGGGACAAAGAACACTGAAGCTTTCTTT.

The V and J genes are TRBV20-1 and TRBJ1-2; D gene uncertain. From germline, CDR1 is DFQATT and CDR2 SNEGSKA (reference sequence). V dropped 0 bases and J dropped 2 bases, with 10 bases sitting between them. The CDR3 has 14 amino acids. Here the CDR3 DNA reads TGCAGTGCTAGAGATACCTTGAACAACTATGGCTACACCTTC. Its translation is CSARDTLNNYGYTF.

This clonotype showed up many times. J is TRBJ1-5 and V is TRBV5-1; 9 positions match TRBD1. This CDR3 spans 14 amino acids. With V trimmed by 4 bases and J by 6 bases, 5 bases remained unmatched. Germline V CDR1 and CDR2: SGHRS, YFSETQ. The CDR3 DNA is TGCGCCAGCAGCCGGACAGGGGCAGGTCAGCCCCAGCATTTT. It codes for CASSRTGAGQPQHF. Combining the CDR3 with reference TRBV5-1 and TRBJ1-5 gives the whole variable domain KAGVTQTPRYLIKTRGQQVTLSCSPISGHRSVSWYQQTPGQGLQFLFEYFSETQRNKGNFPGRFSGRQFSNSRSEMNVSTLELGDSALYLCASSRTGAGQPQHFGDGTRLSIL.

The table lists this clonotype with a few counts. The chain recombines TRBV20-1 with TRBJ2-3; D is unclear. The CDR3 consists of 11 residues. V was pared by 5 bases and J by 5 bases, with 8 bases between. The germline V gene encodes CDR1 DFQATT and CDR2 SNEGSKA (reference sequence). CDR3 region: CSALAGDTQYF. The CDR3 DNA reads as TGCAGTGCTCTCGCCGGAGATACGCAGTATTTT.

Comment on this clonotype: A read error may produce the germline difference seen at one junction end. The V call is TRBV15, the J call TRBJ1-4; D might be TRBD1 (5 bases). Germline values: CDR1 LNHNV, CDR2 YYDKDF (reference sequence). This CDR3 has 16 amino acids. The DNA of the CDR3 is TGTGACACCAGCAGAGATGACGAGGGGCCTTATGAAAAACTGTTTTTT. This gives the protein CDTSRDDEGPYEKLFF.

This clonotype was picked up many times. The chain combines TRBV7-8 with TRBJ2-1, with 8 bases aligning to TRBD2. The junction had 7 bases not matched to a gene; V was cut back by 4 bases and J by 5 bases. Germline V gene data show CDR1 as SGHVS and CDR2 as FQNEAQ. The CDR3 runs to 15 residues. CDR3 in DNA: TGTGCCAGCAGCTCTACTAGCGGAGCTGACAATGAGCAGTTCTTC. This translates into CASSSTSGADNEQFF. Full variable domain (remainder filled in from reference TRBV7-8 and TRBJ2-1): GAGVSQSPRYKVAKRGQDVALRCDPISGHVSLFWYQQALGQGPEFLTYFQNEAQLDKSGLPSDRFFAERPEGSVSTLKIQRTQQEDSAVYLCASSSTSGADNEQFFGPGTRLTVL.

The gene calls are TRBV5-1 and TRBJ1-1; D remains unclear. The CDR3 loop spans 14 amino acids. Germline CDR1 is SGHRS and CDR2 is YFSETQ. V lost 0 bases and J lost 7, with 13 bases in between. CDR3: CASSLGPVLDEAFF. CDR3 nucleotide sequence: TGCGCCAGCAGCTTGGGGCCGGTTCTTGATGAAGCTTTCTTT.

The chain has TRBV5-1 and TRBJ2-5; the match to TRBD2 covers 9 bases. The CDR3 has 17 residues. The germline CDR1 and CDR2 sequences are SGHRS and YFSETQ. Trimming took 2 bases from V and 5 from J; bases not matched to a gene: 13. The CDR3 reads CASSFPTETSGWETQYF. Written as DNA, the CDR3 is TGCGCCAGCAGCTTCCCCACCGAGACTAGCGGCTGGGAGACCCAGTACTTC. The full variable domain, in which reference TRBV5-1 and TRBJ2-5 provide the parts outside the CDR3, is KAGVTQTPRYLIKTRGQQVTLSCSPISGHRSVSWYQQTPGQGLQFLFEYFSETQRNKGNFPGRFSGRQFSNSRSEMNVSTLELGDSALYLCASSFPTETSGWETQYFGPGTRLLVL.

This chain links TRBV13 with TRBJ2-7; TRBD1 might be the D (6 bases). The germline CDR1 and CDR2 sequences are PRHDT and FYEKMQ (reference sequence). V was cut by 8 bases and J by 2 bases, with 13 bases left in between. The CDR3 is 13 amino acids. The CDR3 nucleotides read TGTGCCAGCGGCAACCGGGACACCTACGAGCAGTACTTC. Translated: CASGNRDTYEQYF.

This clonotype was observed a few times. This chain connects TRBV11-2 to TRBJ1-1, with no clear D. The CDR3 loop spans 15 amino acids. V was trimmed by 1 base and J by 4 bases, leaving 13 bases between them. Germline CDR1 SGHAT, CDR2 FQNNGV. The CDR3 region is CASSLGFSRSTEAFF. The CDR3 coding sequence is TGTGCCAGCAGCTTAGGCTTTAGTCGAAGCACTGAAGCTTTCTTT.

The V and J genes are TRBV20-1 and TRBJ1-5; D unclear. The CDR3 has 12 amino acids. Trimming took off 7 bases at V and 10 bases at J, with 17 bases between the two ends. CDR1 is DFQATT, CDR2 SNEGSKA, per germline (reference sequence). CDR3 sequence (DNA): TGCAGTGTGGCAGGCCCGGTATCACCCCAGCATTTT. It is translated as CSVAGPVSPQHF.